Presented here are 3 T cell receptor beta chains from one specimen sequenced in a study of blood T cell repertoires in COVID-19. Produced via immunoSEQ multiplex PCR; TCRdb's table is partial and in-frame only. Among around 38,000 clones listed, 70% to 90% were seen once. Material for sequencing was peripheral blood. The receptor set was obtained from a man aged 55 to 70 with COVID-19, enrolled during active disease.

V is TRBV5-1 and J is TRBJ1-2; TRBD1 aligns across 7 bases. The CDR3 extends over 16 amino acids. Germline CDR1 reads SGHRS; CDR2 reads YFSETQ. Trimming cost V 4 bases and J 2 bases; bases outside gene matches: 11. CDR3 DNA sequence: TGCGCCAGCAGCGCTGAGACAGGGACTGTAAACTATGGCTACACCTTC. Translating gives CASSAETGTVNYGYTF. The entire variable domain, with the rest obtained from reference TRBV5-1 and TRBJ1-2, is as follows: KAGVTQTPRYLIKTRGQQVTLSCSPISGHRSVSWYQQTPGQGLQFLFEYFSETQRNKGNFPGRFSGRQFSNSRSEMNVSTLELGDSALYLCASSAETGTVNYGYTFGSGTRLTVV.

The gene calls are TRBV6-6 and TRBJ2-1, with TRBD2 identical over 11 bases. CDR1 is MNHNY, CDR2 SVGAGI, per germline (reference sequence). This CDR3 has 15 residues. Trimming removed 5 bases from V and 8 bases from J; junction bases left unmatched: 8. CDR3 coding DNA: TGTGCCAGCAGTAAGCTTACTAGCGGGAGCGATGAGCAGTTCTTC. This sequence encodes CASSKLTSGSDEQFF.

The chain couples TRBV20-1 to TRBJ1-6; 7 nucleotides line up with TRBD1. The length of the CDR3 is 15 residues. After removal of 3 bases from V and 6 bases from J, the junction contained 8 bases not matched to a gene. CDR1 is DFQATT, CDR2 SNEGSKA, per germline (reference sequence). The DNA for the CDR3 is TGCAGTGCTAGTTCCCGACAGGGAGGTAATTCACCCCTCCACTTT. This gives the protein CSASSRQGGNSPLHF.